The clone carrying this T cell receptor (beta chain) showed up many times. Antigen: not known. Other DNA sequences in the sample encode the same CDR3. These data come from a study of Ad26.COV2.S vaccination and SARS-CoV-2 variants. The CDR3 sequence is 13 residues long. Trimming removed 0 bases from V and 5 bases from J, with 7 bases in between. Germline CDR1 and CDR2: LNHNV and YYDKDF (reference sequence). Study findings and constraints: Post-vaccination spike-specific CD8+ and CD4+ T cell responses reportedly had substantial breadth.

Documented treatment: approximately 18 received Ad26.COV2.S at low or high dose, single or two shots; roughly five received placebo; per-sample allocation not given. Samples came from day 63 after the first vaccine or placebo injection. An Ad26 vector carrying the Wuhan-strain SARS-CoV-2 spike served as the vaccine. Here immunoSEQ multiplex PCR was the method, and the copy in TCRdb shows in-frame clones only, minus some. The table has around 500,000 clones, about 88% seen once. The material sequenced was peripheral blood, taken in a trial of Ad26.COV2.S vaccine versus placebo. This clonotype was sampled from a person aged 18-65 years who received the Ad26.COV2.S COVID-19 vaccine or a placebo. This sequence joins TRBV15 and TRBJ1-2; D gene uncertain. This chain's CDR3 is CATSRDLRYGYTF. CDR3 nucleotides: TGTGCCACCAGCAGAGATCTGCGATATGGCTACACCTTC.